These 24 T cell receptor beta chains were all obtained from the same sample, sequenced in a study of CD4 and CD8 cells across lung adenocarcinoma regions. From the PCR reads, TCRdb called clonotypes with MiXCR, one entry per CDR3 protein. The sample yields thousands of distinct CDR3 sequences, about three fifths seen once. The sequenced material came from CD4+ T cells from the center of a lung tumor. The receptors come from a male donor with lung adenocarcinoma. The CD4 and CD8 labels of this study may be unreliable.

Notes on this clonotype: An end of the junction differs from the germline gene, which may be a read error. The rearrangement joins TRBV7-6 to TRBJ2-3, with a weak D call TRBD1 (6 bases). Germline V gene lookup returns CDR1 SGHVS and CDR2 FNYEAQ. This CDR3 contains 15 residues. This chain's CDR3 is CASGLGAGGTETQYF. CDR3 in DNA: TGTGCCAGCGGGTTGGGGGCGGGTGGCACAGAGACGCAGTATTTC. The full variable domain, completed using reference TRBV7-6 and TRBJ2-3, is GAGVSQSPRYKVTKRGQDVALRCDPISGHVSLYWYRQALGQGPEFLTYFNYEAQQDKSGLPNDRFSAERPEGSISTLTIQRTEQRDSAMYRCASGLGAGGTETQYFGPGTRLTVL.

This chain links TRBV6-5 with TRBJ2-1; 8 bases are a match to TRBD1. The last part of the DNA fits TRBJ2-5 better; the J call may be wrong. The CDR3 has 15 amino acids. Germline V lookup: CDR1 MNHEY, CDR2 SVGAGI. CDR3 amino acids: CASSYFRGQQETQYF. CDR3 nucleotides: TGTGCCAGCAGTTATTTCAGGGGGCAGCAAGAGACCCAGTACTTC.

In the case of this clonotype: A read error may produce the germline difference seen at one junction end. J is TRBJ2-1 and V is TRBV24-1, with D perhaps TRBD1 or TRBD2 (5 bases each). Per germline, CDR1 KGHDR and CDR2 SFDVKD. The CDR3 is 15 residues long. For the CDR3, the DNA is TGTGCCACTGAACCCGGGGCGGTGAGAACAAATACGCAGTTCTTT. It translates to CATEPGAVRTNTQFF.

The V and J genes are TRBV6-5 and TRBJ2-5, with a possible D match to TRBD1 (5 bases). The end of the DNA is better explained by TRBJ2-1, so the J call may be wrong. Germline V gene data show CDR1 as MNHEY and CDR2 as SVGAGI. CDR3 length equals 15 residues. The CDR3, as DNA: TGTGCCAGCCGTCACCCGGCAGGGCTTCCCTACGAGCAGTTCTTC. This codes for CASRHPAGLPYEQFF.

This clonotype was observed a single time. The chain links TRBV4-1 to TRBJ2-1; 14 positions agree with TRBD2. The J call may be wrong; the DNA end is better matched by TRBJ2-7. CDR3 length: 15 amino acids. Germline CDR1 reads MGHRA; CDR2 reads YSYEKL. CDR3 in DNA: TGCGCCAGCAGCCTGACTAGCGGGAGGGCCAACGAGCAGTACTTC. Protein product: CASSLTSGRANEQYF.

This clonotype is categorized as medium-sized (0.01 to 0.1%). The J gene is TRBJ2-2, the V gene TRBV5-1; either TRBD1 or TRBD2 may fit D (5 bases each). V lost 1 base and J 6 bases, leaving 16 bases between the germline ends. Germline CDR1 and CDR2: SGHRS and YFSETQ. This CDR3 has 16 amino acids. The CDR3 DNA reads as TGCGCCAGCAGCTTGACCGGGACCTATACTGCCGGGGAGCTGTTTTTT. It is translated as CASSLTGTYTAGELFF.

V is TRBV12-3 or TRBV12-4 and J is TRBJ2-5; 9 nucleotides line up with TRBD1. Trimming removed 4 bases from V and 1 base from J; junction bases left unmatched: 7. This CDR3 contains 16 residues. The CDR3 loop reads CASSSRDRESQETQYF. The CDR3 DNA is TGTGCCAGCAGTTCCCGGGACAGGGAGTCCCAAGAGACCCAGTACTTC.

J is TRBJ2-1 and V is TRBV6-1; D might be TRBD1 or TRBD2, each matching 6 bases. With 6 bases removed from V and 8 bases from J, the gap between germline ends came to 20 bases. Germline V gives CDR1 MNHNS, CDR2 SASEGT. CDR3 length equals 15 residues. The CDR3 loop reads CASSPGRGLGYEQFF. The CDR3 DNA is TGTGCCAGCAGCCCTGGACGGGGGCTTGGGTATGAGCAGTTCTTC.

The chain links TRBV12-3 or TRBV12-4 to TRBJ1-1; D is possibly TRBD1 (5 bases). The CDR3 is 14 amino acids. V lost 10 bases and J lost 4, with 19 bases in between. CDR3 region: CANRPYQGSTEAFF. The CDR3 DNA reads as TGTGCCAACAGGCCTTATCAGGGTTCCACTGAAGCTTTCTTT.

By frequency in the sample, this clonotype is large. This chain uses TRBV6-1 with TRBJ2-1; D is perhaps TRBD1 or TRBD2 (5 bases each). From germline, CDR1 is MNHNS and CDR2 SASEGT. The CDR3 length is 11 residues. Trimming removed 6 bases from V and 10 bases from J, with 10 bases in between. The CDR3 sequence: CASRTGPEQFF. DNA of the CDR3: TGTGCCAGCAGGACGGGACCCGAGCAGTTCTTC.

The CDR3 DNA follows: TGTGCCGCGGTGCTGGGAGCCAAAATCACGCAGTACTTC. Translating it yields CAAVLGAKITQYF. The gene calls are TRBV6-1 and TRBJ2-4, with a weak D call TRBD2 (5 bases). CDR3 size: 13 residues. The V end lost 11 bases, the J end lost 13 bases, and 24 bases lay between the germline ends. Germline V gene data show CDR1 as MNHNS and CDR2 as SASEGT.

Within the sample, this clonotype is large (0.1 to 1%). V usage is TRBV24-1 and J usage is TRBJ2-3; 11 bases agree with TRBD2. CDR3 length: 19 residues. The germline CDR1 and CDR2 sequences are KGHDR and SFDVKD. Trimming removed 4 bases from V and 0 bases from J; junction bases left unmatched: 11. DNA of the CDR3: TGTGCCACCAGTGACCCCCTTTGGTCTAGCGGGGGGAGCACAGATACGCAGTATTTT. It translates to CATSDPLWSSGGSTDTQYF.

The V call is TRBV6-5, the J call TRBJ2-1; 11 bases fit TRBD2. CDR1 and CDR2 (germline): MNHEY, SVGAGI. Trimming at V came to 0 bases and at J to 7 bases, leaving 8 bases not matched to a gene. CDR3 length: 17 residues. The CDR3 DNA sequence: TGTGCCAGCAGTTACTCTCACCCCTCTAGCGGGAGGAATGAGCAGTTCTTC. This encodes CASSYSHPSSGRNEQFF.

The chain has TRBV6-1 and TRBJ2-5; D possibly uses TRBD1 or TRBD2 (6 bases each). The CDR3 runs to 14 residues. Germline CDR1 and CDR2: MNHNS and SASEGT. V was pared by 1 base and J by 2 bases, with 8 bases between. CDR3 residues: CASSEGGAQETQYF. DNA for the CDR3: TGTGCCAGCAGTGAAGGGGGGGCTCAAGAGACCCAGTACTTC.

The chain joins TRBV6-1 to TRBJ1-2; 12 nucleotides line up with TRBD1. This CDR3 spans 13 amino acids. Germline loops: CDR1 MNHNS, CDR2 SASEGT. The J segment lost 7 bases and the V segment lost 6 bases, leaving 3 bases of the junction unmatched. The CDR3 DNA follows: TGTGCCAGCAGGGGACAGGGGGCGGGTGGCTACACCTTC. Amino acids: CASRGQGAGGYTF.

This chain uses TRBV12-3 or TRBV12-4 with TRBJ2-1, with 10 bases that match TRBD2. V gave up 3 bases and J gave up 7 bases; unmatched junction bases: 6. CDR3 length equals 15 residues. The CDR3 DNA sequence: TGTGCCAGCAGTTTGCTAGCGGGAGCCTCGAATGAGCAGTTCTTC. The encoded protein is CASSLLAGASNEQFF.

About this clonotype itself: An end of the junction differs from the germline gene, which may be a read error. The chain carries TRBV27 and TRBJ2-3, with D unclear. CDR3 length equals 14 residues. From germline, CDR1 is MNHEY and CDR2 SMNVEV (reference sequence). The CDR3 here is CAGSLGSDKDTQYF. The CDR3 DNA reads as TGTGCGGGCAGTCTGGGGTCTGACAAAGATACGCAGTATTTC.

This clonotype has just a few counts. CDR3 bases: TGTGCCAGCACATATGGGCTTAGCACCGGGGAGCTGTTTTTT. Translating it yields CASTYGLSTGELFF. The chain has TRBV6-1 and TRBJ2-2, with D hard to call. This CDR3 region has 14 residues. Germline loops: CDR1 MNHNS, CDR2 SASEGT. V lost 7 bases to trimming and J lost 4 bases, with 13 bases between them.

The genes are TRBV12-5 and TRBJ2-3, with 7 bases fitting TRBD2. V was clipped by 1 base and J by 2 bases; unmatched bases: 9. CDR3 length: 17 residues. Germline loops: CDR1 LGHNT, CDR2 FRNRAP. The chain's CDR3 is CASGLARGSGNTDTQYF. The CDR3 DNA reads as TGTGCTAGTGGTTTGGCCCGGGGGAGCGGGAACACAGATACGCAGTATTTT.

CDR3 loop: CAISASSGDSYNEQFF. CDR3 bases: TGTGCCATCAGTGCTTCGTCCGGGGACTCCTACAATGAGCAGTTCTTC. This sequence joins TRBV10-3 and TRBJ2-1, with D possibly being TRBD2 (5 bases). V lost 4 bases, J lost 0 bases, and 13 bases lay in between. The CDR3 contains 16 residues. In germline, CDR1 is ENHRY, CDR2 SYGVKD.

The J gene is TRBJ1-1, the V gene TRBV6-1; possibly TRBD1 for D (5 bases). The ends were cut back, 6 bases at V and 3 bases at J, with 35 bases in the middle. The CDR3 has 21 residues. Germline V gene data show CDR1 as MNHNS and CDR2 as SASEGT. This CDR3 is CASSRRTSYPGTGGGDTEAFF. The CDR3 DNA sequence: TGTGCCAGCAGCCGCCGAACCTCTTATCCCGGGACCGGGGGAGGAGACACTGAAGCTTTCTTT.

Regarding this clonotype: Mismatch with germline at one junction end may stem from a read error. The chain uses TRBV10-1 and TRBJ2-4; D could derive from TRBD1 or TRBD2 (5 bases each). From germline, CDR1 is WNHNN and CDR2 SYGVQD (reference sequence). The CDR3 runs 15 residues. The CDR3 nucleotides are TGCGCCAGCAGACCGGGGCTGGCAGCCAAAAATACGCAGTACTTT. This encodes CASRPGLAAKNTQYF.

In its sample, this clonotype was seen a few times. This chain uses TRBV6-5 with TRBJ1-1; D is undetermined. Germline V gene lookup returns CDR1 MNHEY and CDR2 SVGAGI. Trimming took 2 bases from V and 8 from J, leaving 12 bases between them. This CDR3 has 13 residues. The CDR3 DNA reads as TGTGCCAGCAGTTACGAGTGGGATAGGGAAGCTTTCTTT. This gives the protein CASSYEWDREAFF.

The chain recombines TRBV6-1 with TRBJ1-1; D is uncertain. CDR1 and CDR2 from the germline V gene are MNHNS and SASEGT. V was trimmed by 7 bases and J by 5 bases, leaving 14 bases between them. The CDR3 runs to 13 residues. The CDR3: CASTVKMGTEAFF. In DNA form, the CDR3 reads TGTGCCAGCACGGTAAAAATGGGGACTGAAGCTTTCTTT.